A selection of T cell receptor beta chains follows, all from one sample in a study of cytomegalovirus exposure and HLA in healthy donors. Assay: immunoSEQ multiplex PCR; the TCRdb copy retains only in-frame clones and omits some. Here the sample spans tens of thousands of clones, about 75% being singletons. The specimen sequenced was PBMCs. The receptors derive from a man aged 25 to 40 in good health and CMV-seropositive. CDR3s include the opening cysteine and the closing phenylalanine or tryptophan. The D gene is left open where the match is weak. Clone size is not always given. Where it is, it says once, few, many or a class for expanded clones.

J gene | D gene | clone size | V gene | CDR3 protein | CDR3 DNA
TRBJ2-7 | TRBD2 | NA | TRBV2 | CASSEGTSVLIYEQYF | TGTGCCAGCAGTGAAGGGACTAGCGTTTTAATCTACGAGCAGTACTTC
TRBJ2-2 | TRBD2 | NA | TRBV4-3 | CASSQDPGLAGNTGELFF | TGCGCCAGCAGCCAAGACCCCGGACTAGCGGGGAACACCGGGGAGCTGTTTTTT
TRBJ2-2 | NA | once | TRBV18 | CASSPQGMGSTGELFF | TGTGCCAGCTCACCACAGGGGATGGGATCAACCGGGGAGCTGTTTTTT
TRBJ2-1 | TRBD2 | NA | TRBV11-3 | CASSPTTSGRYNEQFF | TGTGCCAGCAGCCCAACGACTAGCGGGCGCTACAATGAGCAGTTCTTC
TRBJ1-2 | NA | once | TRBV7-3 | CASSPADKSYGYTF | TGTGCCAGCAGCCCCGCGGACAAAAGCTATGGCTACACCTTC
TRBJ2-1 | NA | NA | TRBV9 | CASSVGGGTYNEQFF | TGTGCCAGCAGCGTAGGAGGCGGGACCTACAATGAGCAGTTCTTC
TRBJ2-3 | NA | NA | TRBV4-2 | CASSQAGIRTDTQYF | TGTGCCAGCAGCCAGGCAGGGATTCGGACAGATACGCAGTATTTT
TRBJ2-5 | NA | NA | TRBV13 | CASSHTRGGAETQYF | TGTGCCAGCAGCCACACACGGGGAGGAGCTGAGACCCAGTACTTC
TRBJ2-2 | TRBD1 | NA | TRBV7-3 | CASSPRDRAGELFF | TGTGCCAGCAGCCCCCGGGACAGGGCCGGGGAGCTGTTTTTT
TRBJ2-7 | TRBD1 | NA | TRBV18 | CASSPGTAQGEQYF | TGTGCCAGCTCACCCGGGACAGCACAGGGGGAGCAGTACTTC
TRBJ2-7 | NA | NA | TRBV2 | CASSEWAGFTYEQYF | TGTGCCAGCAGTGAATGGGCAGGATTCACCTACGAGCAGTACTTC
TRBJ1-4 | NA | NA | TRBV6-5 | CASSRGATNEKLFF | TGTGCCAGCAGCCGCGGGGCAACTAATGAAAAACTGTTTTTT
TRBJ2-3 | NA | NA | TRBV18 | CASSPGLDTQYF | TGTGCCAGCTCACCGGGACTAGATACGCAGTATTTT
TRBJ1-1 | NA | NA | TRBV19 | CASSIDPQVGTEAFF | TGTGCCAGTAGTATAGATCCACAGGTCGGAACTGAAGCTTTCTTT
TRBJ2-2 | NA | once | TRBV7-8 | CASSLLRTGELFF | TGTGCCAGCAGCTTATTACGGACCGGGGAGCTGTTTTTT
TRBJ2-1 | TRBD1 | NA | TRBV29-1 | CSWGGTGVNEQFF | TGCAGCTGGGGGGGGACAGGGGTGAATGAGCAGTTCTTC
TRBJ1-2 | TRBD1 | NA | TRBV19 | CASSPTGAYGYTF | TGTGCCAGTAGCCCAACAGGGGCTTATGGCTACACCTTC
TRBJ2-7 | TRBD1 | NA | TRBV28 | CASSSPGQGTGEQYF | TGTGCCAGCAGTTCCCCCGGACAGGGGACGGGCGAGCAGTACTTC
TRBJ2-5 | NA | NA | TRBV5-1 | CASSGAARVETQYF | TGCGCCAGCAGCGGAGCGGCCCGGGTCGAGACCCAGTACTTC
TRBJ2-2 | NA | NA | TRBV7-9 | CASSWLGTNTGELFF | TGTGCCAGCAGCTGGCTCGGGACTAACACCGGGGAGCTGTTTTTT
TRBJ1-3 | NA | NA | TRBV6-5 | CASRIQAGSGNTIYF | TGTGCCAGCAGAATACAGGCAGGGTCTGGAAACACCATATATTTT
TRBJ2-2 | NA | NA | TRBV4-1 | CASSLMNTGELFF | TGCGCCAGCAGCCTAATGAACACCGGGGAGCTGTTTTTT
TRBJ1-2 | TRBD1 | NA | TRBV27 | CASSWTGMGVYGYTF | TGTGCCAGCAGTTGGACAGGGATGGGAGTCTATGGCTACACCTTC
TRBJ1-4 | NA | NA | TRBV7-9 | CASSSGTYEKLFF | TGTGCCAGCAGCTCAGGGACTTATGAAAAACTGTTTTTT
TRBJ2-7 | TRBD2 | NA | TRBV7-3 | CASSTSSQRGPVLSYEQYF | TGTGCCAGCAGCACATCCTCCCAGCGGGGGCCTGTACTTTCCTACGAGCAGTACTTC
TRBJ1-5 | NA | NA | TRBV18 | CASSISGAYSNQPQHF | TGTGCCAGCTCAATCTCAGGGGCCTATAGCAATCAGCCCCAGCATTTT
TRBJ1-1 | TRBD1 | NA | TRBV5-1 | CASRRQGSMNTEAFF | TGCGCCAGCCGAAGACAGGGGAGTATGAACACTGAAGCTTTCTTT
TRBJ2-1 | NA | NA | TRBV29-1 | CSGGRGSYNEQFF | TGCAGCGGGGGGCGCGGCTCCTACAATGAGCAGTTCTTC
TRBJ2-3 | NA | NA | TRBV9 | CASSVAIAETSTDTQYF | TGTGCCAGCAGCGTAGCAATAGCGGAGACTAGCACAGATACGCAGTATTTT
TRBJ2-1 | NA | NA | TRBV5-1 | CASSPGQSYNEQFF | TGCGCCAGCAGCCCCGGACAGAGCTACAATGAGCAGTTCTTC
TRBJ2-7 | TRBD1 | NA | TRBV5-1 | CASSFEGQGIYEQYF | TGCGCCAGCAGCTTTGAGGGACAGGGGATCTACGAGCAGTACTTC
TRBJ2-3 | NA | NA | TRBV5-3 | CARSLGQNTDTQYF | TGTGCCAGAAGCTTGGGGCAGAACACAGATACGCAGTATTTT
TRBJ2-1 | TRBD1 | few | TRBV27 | CASSRGAGTGEGNEQFF | TGTGCCAGCAGCCGCGGCGCCGGGACAGGGGAAGGCAATGAGCAGTTCTTC
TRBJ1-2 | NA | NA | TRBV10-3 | CAISETDNRGYTF | TGTGCCATCAGTGAGACAGACAATCGGGGCTACACCTTC
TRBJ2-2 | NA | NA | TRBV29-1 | CSGQGRGATNTGELFF | TGCAGCGGGCAGGGGAGGGGGGCTACGAACACCGGGGAGCTGTTTTTT
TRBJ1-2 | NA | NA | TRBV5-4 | CASSLDLGRAYGYTF | TGTGCCAGCAGCTTGGATCTCGGGAGGGCCTATGGCTACACCTTC
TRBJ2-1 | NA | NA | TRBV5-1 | CASSFYPSLSGDSGNEQFF | TGCGCCAGCAGCTTTTACCCCAGCCTCTCGGGGGACTCAGGGAATGAGCAGTTCTTC
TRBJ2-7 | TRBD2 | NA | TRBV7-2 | CASQRLAGAYEQYF | TGTGCCAGTCAGAGACTAGCGGGGGCCTACGAGCAGTACTTC
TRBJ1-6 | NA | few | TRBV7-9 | CASSLVGGNSPLHF | TGTGCCAGCAGCTTAGTGGGGGGTAATTCACCCCTCCACTTT
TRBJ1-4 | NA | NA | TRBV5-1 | CASSLEGAGEKLFF | TGCGCCAGCAGCTTAGAGGGAGCAGGAGAAAAACTGTTTTTT
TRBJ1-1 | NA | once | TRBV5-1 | CASSSGGVVVNTEAFF | TGCGCCAGCAGTTCGGGGGGGGTAGTGGTGAACACTGAAGCTTTCTTT
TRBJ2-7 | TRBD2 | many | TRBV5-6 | CASSWVAGAGEQYF | TGTGCCAGCAGCTGGGTAGCGGGGGCTGGCGAGCAGTACTTC
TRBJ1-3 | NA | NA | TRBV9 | CASSTPVTGGNTIYF | TGTGCCAGCAGCACTCCGGTGACAGGAGGAAACACCATATATTTT
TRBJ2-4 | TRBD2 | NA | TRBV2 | CASRSGGSAKNIQYF | TGTGCCAGCAGAAGCGGGGGAAGTGCCAAAAACATTCAGTACTTC
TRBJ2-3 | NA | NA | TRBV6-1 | CASDTSGMYTQYF | TGTGCCAGCGACACATCGGGGATGTATACGCAGTATTTT
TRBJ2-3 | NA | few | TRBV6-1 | CASSDQGSTDTQYF | TGTGCCAGCAGTGATCAGGGATCCACAGATACGCAGTATTTT
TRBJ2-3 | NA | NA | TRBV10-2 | CASSNKQGRKNTQYF | TGCGCCAGCAGTAATAAGCAGGGGCGCAAAAATACGCAGTATTTT
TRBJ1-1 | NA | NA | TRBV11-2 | CASSLDLGRPEAFF | TGTGCCAGCAGCTTAGATTTGGGCCGGCCTGAAGCTTTCTTT
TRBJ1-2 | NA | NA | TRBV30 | CAWSVQADYGYTF | TGTGCCTGGAGTGTACAAGCGGACTATGGCTACACCTTC
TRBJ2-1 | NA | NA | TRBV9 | CASSVGGGGAIYNEQFF | TGTGCCAGCAGCGTAGGGGGTGGGGGGGCAATCTACAATGAGCAGTTCTTC
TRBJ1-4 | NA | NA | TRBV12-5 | CASGSAGVTNEKLFF | TGTGCTAGTGGTTCCGCAGGGGTAACTAATGAAAAACTGTTTTTT
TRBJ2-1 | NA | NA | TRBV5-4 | CASSLDRADNEQFF | TGTGCCAGCAGCTTGGACAGGGCAGACAATGAGCAGTTCTTC
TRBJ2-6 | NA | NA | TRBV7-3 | CASSLQLAGANVLTF | TGTGCCAGCAGCTTACAGTTGGCCGGGGCCAACGTCCTGACTTTC
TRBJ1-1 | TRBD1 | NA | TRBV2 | CASSVTGGAFF | TGTGCCAGCAGCGTCACAGGGGGAGCTTTCTTT
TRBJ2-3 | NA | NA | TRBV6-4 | CASSLSVADWDTQYF | TGTGCCAGCAGTCTCAGCGTGGCGGACTGGGATACGCAGTATTTT
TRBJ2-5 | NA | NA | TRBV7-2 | CASSLGGPQETQYF | TGTGCCAGCAGCTTGGGGGGGCCTCAAGAGACCCAGTACTTC
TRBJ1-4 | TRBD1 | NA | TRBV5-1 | CASSLPGGFEKLFF | TGCGCCAGCAGCTTGCCAGGGGGGTTTGAAAAACTGTTTTTT